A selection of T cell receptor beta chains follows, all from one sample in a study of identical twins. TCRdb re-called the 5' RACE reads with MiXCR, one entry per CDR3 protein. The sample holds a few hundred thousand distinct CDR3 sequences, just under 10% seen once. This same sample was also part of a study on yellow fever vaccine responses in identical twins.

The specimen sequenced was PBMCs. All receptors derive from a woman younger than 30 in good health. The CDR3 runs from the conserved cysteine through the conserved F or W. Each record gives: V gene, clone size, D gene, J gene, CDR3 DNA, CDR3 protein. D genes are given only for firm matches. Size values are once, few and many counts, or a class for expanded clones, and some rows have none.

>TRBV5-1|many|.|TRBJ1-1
TGCGCCAGCAGCGGGTTAGACAGCAACGAAGGAGCTTTCTTT
CASSGLDSNEGAFF
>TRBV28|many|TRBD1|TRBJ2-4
TGTGCCAGCAGTCCAGACAGGGGCCGTAACATTCAGTACTTC
CASSPDRGRNIQYF
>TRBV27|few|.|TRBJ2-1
TGTGCCAGCAGTCTCGGGGTTGGGCGGGAGCAGTTCTTC
CASSLGVGREQFF
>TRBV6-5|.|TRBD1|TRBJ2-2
TGTGCCAGCAGTTACTCCGGGACAGGGGGTAGCGGGGAGCTGTTTTTT
CASSYSGTGGSGELFF
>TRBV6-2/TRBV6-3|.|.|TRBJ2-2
TGTGCCAGCAGCCGCCCCGGGGAGCTGTTTTTT
CASSRPGELFF
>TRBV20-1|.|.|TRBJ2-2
TGCAGTGCTACCCCTTTTGGCGGGAAGTGGTCCGGGGAGCTGTTTTTT
CSATPFGGKWSGELFF
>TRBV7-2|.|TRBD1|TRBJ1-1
TGTGCCAGCAGCGACCGGGACAGGGCTCGAACTGAAGCTTTCTTT
CASSDRDRARTEAFF
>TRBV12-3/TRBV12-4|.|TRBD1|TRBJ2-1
TGTGCCAGCAGTCCGCACCCCGGGACAGGGGGGCGTGAGCAGTTCTTC
CASSPHPGTGGREQFF
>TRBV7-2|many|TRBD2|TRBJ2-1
TGTGCCAGCAGCTTAGTGGTAGCGGGAGGGCCGAATGAGCAGTTCTTC
CASSLVVAGGPNEQFF
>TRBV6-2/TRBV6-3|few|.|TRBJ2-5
TGTGCCAGCAGCCACCCCCCCGGGGCAGAGACCCAGTACTTC
CASSHPPGAETQYF
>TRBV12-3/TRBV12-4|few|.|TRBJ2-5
TGTGCCAGCAGTTTAAGTCCCAGGGAAGAGACCCAGTACTTC
CASSLSPREETQYF
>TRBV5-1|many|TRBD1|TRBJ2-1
TGCGCCAGCAGCTTGAGTGGGACAGGGTACAATGAGCAGTTCTTC
CASSLSGTGYNEQFF
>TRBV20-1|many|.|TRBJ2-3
TGCAGTGCTCCCGGAGACACAGATACGCAGTATTTT
CSAPGDTDTQYF
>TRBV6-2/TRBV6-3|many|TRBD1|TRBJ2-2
TGTGCCAGCAGACCCGAGGACAAAAGGACAGGGATGGGCGGGGAGCTGTTTTTT
CASRPEDKRTGMGGELFF
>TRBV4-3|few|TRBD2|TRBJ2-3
TGCGCCAGCAGCCAAGATGCGGGAGGGGTCACAGATACGCAGTATTTT
CASSQDAGGVTDTQYF
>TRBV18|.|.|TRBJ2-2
TGTGCCAGCTCACCACGGGACACCGGGGAGCTGTTTTTT
CASSPRDTGELFF
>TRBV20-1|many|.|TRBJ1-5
TGCAGTGCTTCAGACGGTAGCAATCAGCCCCAGCATTTT
CSASDGSNQPQHF
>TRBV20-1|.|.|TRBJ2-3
TGCAGTGCTTTACAGGGAGATACGCAGTATTTT
CSALQGDTQYF
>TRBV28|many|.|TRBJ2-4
TGTGCCAGCAGTCCCACCCGGGGGTGGGCTTACTTC
CASSPTRGWAYF
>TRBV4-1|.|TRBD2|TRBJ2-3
TGCGCCAGCAGCCGTTTGCAGACTAGCGCCACAGATACGCAGTATTTT
CASSRLQTSATDTQYF
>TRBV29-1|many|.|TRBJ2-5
TGCAGCGTAGAGGGACTGGCTGAAGAGACCCAGTACTTC
CSVEGLAEETQYF
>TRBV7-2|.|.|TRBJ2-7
TGTGCCAGCAGTTATAATGGGGGGGCTCCCTACGAGCAGTACTTC
CASSYNGGAPYEQYF
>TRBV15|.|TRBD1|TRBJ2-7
TGTGCCACCAGTGGAGGGGACAGGCTCTACGAGCAGTACTTC
CATSGGDRLYEQYF
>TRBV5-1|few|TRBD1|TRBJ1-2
TGCGCCAGCCGCCCTACAGGGGGCTTGGGCTACACCTTC
CASRPTGGLGYTF
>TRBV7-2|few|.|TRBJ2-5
TGTGCCAGCAGCTTAGCCTCAACAAGGGGGGGAGAAGAGACCCAGTACTTC
CASSLASTRGGEETQYF
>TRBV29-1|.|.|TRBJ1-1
TGCAGCGTTGAAGTACAGCAGAACACTGAAGCTTTCTTT
CSVEVQQNTEAFF
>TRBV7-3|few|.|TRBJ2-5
TGTGCCAGCAGCTTAACGGGGGTAGCCCAAGAGACCCAGTACTTC
CASSLTGVAQETQYF
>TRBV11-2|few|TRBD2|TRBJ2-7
TGTGCCAGCAGCTTAGGGACTAGCGGGTCGGCCTACGAGCAGTACTTC
CASSLGTSGSAYEQYF
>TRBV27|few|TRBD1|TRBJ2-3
TGTGCCAGCAGTTTATACAGGGGGTATGGAGATACGCAGTATTTT
CASSLYRGYGDTQYF
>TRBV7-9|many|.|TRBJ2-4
TGTGCCAGCAGCTTAATTGTGGGGTCGGGGTCCAAAAACATTCAGTACTTC
CASSLIVGSGSKNIQYF
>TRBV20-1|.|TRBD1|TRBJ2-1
TGCAGTGCTAGGTCCCGGGACAGGGTGAACAATGAGCAGTTCTTC
CSARSRDRVNNEQFF
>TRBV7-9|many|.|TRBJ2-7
TGTGCCAGCACCCCCCGGGCAGGTGTACCTGACGAGCAGTACTTC
CASTPRAGVPDEQYF
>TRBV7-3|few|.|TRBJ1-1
TGTGCCAGCAGCTTAGATTCAGGGATTAACACTGAAGCTTTCTTT
CASSLDSGINTEAFF
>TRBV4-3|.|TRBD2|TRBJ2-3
TGCGCCAGCAGCCCGGGACTAGCGGGAGTCCCAGATACGCAGTATTTT
CASSPGLAGVPDTQYF